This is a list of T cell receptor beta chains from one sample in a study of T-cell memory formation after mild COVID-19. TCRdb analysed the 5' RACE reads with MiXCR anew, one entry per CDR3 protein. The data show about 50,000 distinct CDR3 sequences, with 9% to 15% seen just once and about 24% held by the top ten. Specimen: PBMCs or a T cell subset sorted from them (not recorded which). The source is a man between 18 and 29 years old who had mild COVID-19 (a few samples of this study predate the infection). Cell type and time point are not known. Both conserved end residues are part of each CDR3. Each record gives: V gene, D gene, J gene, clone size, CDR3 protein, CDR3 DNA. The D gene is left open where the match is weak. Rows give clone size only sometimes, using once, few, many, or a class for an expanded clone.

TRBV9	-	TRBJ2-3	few	CASSVGFSTDTQYF	TGTGCCAGCAGCGTAGGGTTCAGCACAGATACGCAGTATTTT
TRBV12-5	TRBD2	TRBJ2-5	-	CASGQLAGGINEESQYF	TGTGCTAGTGGTCAACTAGCGGGGGGAATAAATGAAGAGAGCCAGTACTTC
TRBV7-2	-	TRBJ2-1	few	CASSFGFREQFF	TGTGCCAGCAGCTTCGGTTTTCGAGAGCAGTTCTTC
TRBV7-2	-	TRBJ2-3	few	CASSPTVDTQYF	TGTGCCAGCAGCCCAACCGTAGATACGCAGTATTTT
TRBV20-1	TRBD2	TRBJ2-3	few	CSASSLGLAGARSTDTQYF	TGCAGTGCTTCCTCATTGGGACTAGCGGGGGCCCGTAGCACAGATACGCAGTATTTT
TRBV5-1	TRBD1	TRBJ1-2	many	CASSDRDRERYGYTF	TGCGCCAGCAGCGACCGGGACAGGGAAAGATATGGCTACACCTTC
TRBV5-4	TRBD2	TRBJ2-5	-	CASSRAGQETQYF	TGTGCCAGCAGTAGAGCGGGACAAGAGACCCAGTACTTC
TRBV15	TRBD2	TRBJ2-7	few	CATSRAGLAGHEQYF	TGTGCCACCAGCAGAGCAGGACTAGCGGGGCACGAGCAGTACTTC
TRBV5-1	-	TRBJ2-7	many	CASSLEAGVYEQYF	TGCGCCAGCAGCTTGGAGGCAGGGGTCTACGAGCAGTACTTC
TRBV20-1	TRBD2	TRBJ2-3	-	CSATGRGGYADTQYF	TGCAGTGCTACGGGGCGGGGGGGCTACGCAGATACGCAGTATTTT
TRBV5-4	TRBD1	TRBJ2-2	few	CASSLIQGDTGELFF	TGTGCCAGCAGCTTGATACAGGGGGACACCGGGGAGCTGTTTTTT
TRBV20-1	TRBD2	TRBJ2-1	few	CSARGSSGETYNEQFF	TGCAGTGCTAGAGGTTCTAGCGGGGAGACCTACAATGAGCAGTTCTTC
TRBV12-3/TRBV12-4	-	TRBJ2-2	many	CASSLQGTNTGELFF	TGTGCCAGCAGTTTACAGGGTACGAACACCGGGGAGCTGTTTTTT
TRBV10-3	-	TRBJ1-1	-	CAISELTGATEAFF	TGTGCCATCAGTGAGTTGACAGGAGCCACTGAAGCTTTCTTT
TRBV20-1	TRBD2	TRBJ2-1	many	CSARDSAGAYNEQFF	TGCAGTGCTAGAGATTCGGCGGGAGCCTACAATGAGCAGTTCTTC
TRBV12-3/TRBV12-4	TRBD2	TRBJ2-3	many	CASSAGLLDTQYF	TGTGCCTCCTCAGCGGGGCTATTAGATACGCAGTATTTT
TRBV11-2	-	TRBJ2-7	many	CASSLDRGNEQYF	TGTGCCAGCAGCTTAGACCGGGGAAACGAGCAGTACTTC
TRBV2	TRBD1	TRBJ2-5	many	CASSGQARSETQYF	TGTGCCAGCAGCGGACAGGCGAGGTCAGAGACCCAGTACTTC
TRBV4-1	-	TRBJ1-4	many	CASSQINAGTNEKLFF	TGCGCCAGCAGCCAAATTAATGCAGGAACTAATGAAAAACTGTTTTTT
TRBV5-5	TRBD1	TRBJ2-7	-	CASSRTTGAEQYF	TGTGCCAGCAGCCGAACTACAGGGGCAGAGCAGTACTTC
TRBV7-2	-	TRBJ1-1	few	CASSSGQLGRAFF	TGTGCCAGCAGCTCCGGACAGCTCGGTAGAGCTTTCTTT
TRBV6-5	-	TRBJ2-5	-	CASNPTGGGETQYF	TGTGCCAGCAACCCTACCGGGGGCGGGGAGACCCAGTACTTC
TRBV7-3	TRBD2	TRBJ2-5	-	CASSLMGGPQETQYF	TGTGCCAGCAGCTTAATGGGAGGGCCCCAAGAGACCCAGTACTTC
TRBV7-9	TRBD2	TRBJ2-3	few	CASSLGSGGLDTQYF	TGTGCCAGCAGCTTAGGCTCGGGGGGGCTGGATACGCAGTATTTT
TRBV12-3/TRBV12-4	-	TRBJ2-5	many	CASSLMGARDGKETQYF	TGTGCCAGCAGCCTAATGGGGGCCCGGGACGGCAAAGAGACCCAGTACTTC
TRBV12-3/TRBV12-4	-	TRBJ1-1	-	CASSLGRGRYTEAFF	TGTGCCAGCAGTTTAGGGAGGGGCAGGTACACTGAAGCTTTCTTT
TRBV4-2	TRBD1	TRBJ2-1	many	CASSQGSLRGTNEQFF	TGTGCCAGCAGCCAAGGATCCCTCAGGGGGACCAATGAGCAGTTCTTC
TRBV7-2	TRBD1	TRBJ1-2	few	CASSPGGSGYTF	TGTGCCAGCAGCCCAGGGGGTAGTGGCTACACCTTC